This section outlines one T cell receptor beta chain sequence together with its context. This specimen comes from a study of blood T cell repertoires in COVID-19. Study details: The United States, Italy and Spain supplied acute and convalescent COVID-19 samples. PBMCs, B-cell-depleted T cells, or T cells were the source of the cDNA or gDNA that made up the material.

Trimming shortened V by 5 bases and J by 5 bases, and 20 bases separated the two germline ends. Germline CDR1 is MNHEY and CDR2 is SMNVEV (reference sequence). The CDR3 totals 16 residues. The assay was immunoSEQ multiplex PCR, and TCRdb's table has in-frame clones only and misses some. This table has approximately 140,000 clones, more than 80% appearing once. The source is a man younger than 35 with COVID-19, enrolled during active disease. Sequencing was done on a sample of peripheral blood. J is TRBJ2-3 and V is TRBV27; tentative D call: TRBD1 (6 bases). DNA for the CDR3: TGTGCCAGCAGTGAGGGGGTGGTGGGGGTGAAAGATACGCAGTATTTT. Its translation is CASSEGVVGVKDTQYF.